Sequencing of this TCR beta chain was carried out in a study of blood T cell repertoires in COVID-19. Study as a whole: COVID-19 samples from acute and convalescent phases originated in the United States, Italy and Spain.

The CDR3 is 15 residues long. CDR1 is LGHDT and CDR2 is YNNKEL in the germline V gene (reference sequence). J lost 4 bases, V lost 1 base, and 6 bases had no gene match. Produced via immunoSEQ multiplex PCR; TCRdb's table is partial and in-frame only. The repertoire holds 200,000 to 250,000 clones, with 80% to 90% as singletons. The specimen sequenced was PBMCs or T cells enriched from blood (not recorded which). This chain links TRBV3-1 (or the pseudogene TRBV3-2) with TRBJ1-2; 7 bases map to TRBD1. The origin of this receptor is a woman in her 30s who had been exposed to COVID-19. In DNA, the CDR3 is TGTGCCAGCAGCCAAGGAGGGGGCGCTCTCTATGGCTACACCTTC. Translating gives CASSQGGGALYGYTF.